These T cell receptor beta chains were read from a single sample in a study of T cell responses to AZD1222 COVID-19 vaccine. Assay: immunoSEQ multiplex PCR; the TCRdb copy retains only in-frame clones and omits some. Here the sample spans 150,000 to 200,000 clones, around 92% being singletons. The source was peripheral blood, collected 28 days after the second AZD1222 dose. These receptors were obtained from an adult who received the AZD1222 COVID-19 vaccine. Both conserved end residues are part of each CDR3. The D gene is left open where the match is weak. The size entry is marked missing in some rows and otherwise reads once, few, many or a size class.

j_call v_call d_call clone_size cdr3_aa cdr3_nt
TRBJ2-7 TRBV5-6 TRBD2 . CASSWGLAVAYEQYF TGTGCCAGCAGCTGGGGACTAGCGGTTGCCTACGAGCAGTACTTC
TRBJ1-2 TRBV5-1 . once CASSLTSGRYYGYTF TGCGCCAGCAGCTTGACTTCCGGACGGTACTATGGCTACACCTTC
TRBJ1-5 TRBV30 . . CAWDTGGQPQHF TGTGCCTGGGACACGGGTGGACAGCCCCAGCATTTT
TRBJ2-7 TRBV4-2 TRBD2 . CASSQGTSGSSYEQYF TGTGCCAGCAGCCAAGGGACTAGCGGGAGCTCCTACGAGCAGTACTTC
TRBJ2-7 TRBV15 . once CATSSVGLGTGREQYF TGTGCCACCAGCAGCGTGGGGCTCGGGACCGGGCGGGAGCAGTACTTC
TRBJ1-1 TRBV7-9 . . CASSFLTNTEAFF TGTGCCAGCAGCTTTCTAACGAACACTGAAGCTTTCTTT
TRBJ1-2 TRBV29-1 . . CSVEGGTYGYTF TGCAGCGTTGAAGGGGGAACGTATGGCTACACCTTC
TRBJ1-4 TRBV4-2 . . CASSHAMAGRTNEKLFF TGTGCCAGCAGCCACGCCATGGCGGGCCGAACTAATGAAAAACTGTTTTTT
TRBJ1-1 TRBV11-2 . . CASSLAFSSFF TGTGCCAGCAGCTTAGCGTTCTCCTCGTTCTTT
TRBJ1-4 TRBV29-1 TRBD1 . CSVGTGDEKLFF TGCAGCGTCGGGACAGGCGATGAAAAACTGTTTTTT
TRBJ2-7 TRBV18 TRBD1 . CASSARQGARGTYEQYF TGTGCCAGCTCAGCCAGACAGGGGGCGCGTGGGACCTACGAGCAGTACTTC
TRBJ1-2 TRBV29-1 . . CSVETGNYGYTF TGCAGCGTTGAGACAGGAAACTATGGCTACACCTTC
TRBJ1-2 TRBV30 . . CAWRGPGQNYGYTF TGTGCCTGGAGGGGACCTGGGCAGAACTATGGCTACACCTTC
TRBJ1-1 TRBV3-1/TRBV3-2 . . CASSRRPLSPTEAFF TGTGCCAGCAGCCGTCGACCCCTGTCTCCCACTGAAGCTTTCTTT
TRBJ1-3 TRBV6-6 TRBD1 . CASSQQGRWVSGNTIYF TGTGCCAGCAGTCAACAGGGGAGGTGGGTCTCTGGAAACACCATATATTTT
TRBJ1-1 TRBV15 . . CATSRDVGRLNTEAFF TGTGCCACCAGCAGAGATGTGGGGCGACTGAACACTGAAGCTTTCTTT
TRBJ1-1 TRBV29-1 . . CSVGTAAGAFF TGCAGCGTGGGGACCGCCGCTGGGGCTTTCTTT
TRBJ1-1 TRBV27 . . CASSYAGRGQSNTEAFF TGTGCCAGCAGTTATGCGGGGAGGGGACAATCGAACACTGAAGCTTTCTTT
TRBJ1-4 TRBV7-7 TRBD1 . CAVKTGPLEKLFF TGTGCTGTCAAGACAGGGCCTCTAGAAAAACTGTTTTTT
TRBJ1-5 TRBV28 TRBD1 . CASYGWTGGIFPDQPQHF TGTGCCAGCTATGGCTGGACAGGGGGCATATTCCCGGATCAGCCCCAGCATTTT
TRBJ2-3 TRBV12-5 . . CASGPQGWDTQYF TGTGCTAGTGGTCCCCAGGGCTGGGATACGCAGTATTTT
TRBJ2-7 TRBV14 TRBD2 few CASSRRLAGLYYEQYF TGTGCCAGCAGCCGGCGACTAGCGGGACTCTACTACGAGCAGTACTTC
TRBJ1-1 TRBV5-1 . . CASSSSGGANTEAFF TGCGCCAGCAGCTCCTCTGGGGGGGCTAACACTGAAGCTTTCTTT
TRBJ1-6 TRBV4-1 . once CASSQDITGLNSPLHF TGCGCCAGCAGCCAAGACATTACAGGGCTAAATTCACCCCTCCACTTT
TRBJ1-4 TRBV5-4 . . CASSPSGPGNEKLFF TGTGCCAGCAGCCCAAGCGGGCCCGGGAATGAAAAACTGTTTTTT
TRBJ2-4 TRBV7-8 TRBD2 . CASSLGSSGGRNIQYF TGTGCCAGCTCCCTAGGGTCTAGCGGGGGTAGAAACATTCAGTACTTC
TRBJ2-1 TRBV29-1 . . CSVYTTDRGYNEQFF TGCAGCGTTTATACTACGGACAGAGGCTACAATGAGCAGTTCTTC
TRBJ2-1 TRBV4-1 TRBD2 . CASSQVGSGGPSLGDEQFF TGCGCCAGCAGCCAAGTCGGGAGCGGGGGGCCTAGCTTGGGCGATGAGCAGTTCTTC
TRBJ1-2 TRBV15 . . CATSRDPLGGYGYTF TGTGCCACCAGCAGGGACCCCTTAGGGGGCTATGGCTACACCTTC
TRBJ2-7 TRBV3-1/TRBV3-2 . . CASSQDRGPEEQYF TGTGCCAGCAGCCAAGATAGGGGTCCGGAGGAGCAGTACTTC
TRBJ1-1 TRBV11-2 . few CASSLQGWTEAFF TGTGCCAGCAGCTTACAGGGTTGGACTGAAGCTTTCTTT
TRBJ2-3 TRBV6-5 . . CASSLQGIEYF TGTGCCAGCAGCTTACAGGGCATCGAATATTTT
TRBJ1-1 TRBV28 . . CASRSSTEAFF TGTGCCAGCCGATCAAGCACTGAAGCTTTCTTT
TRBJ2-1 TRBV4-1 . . CASSQDGGREQFF TGCGCCAGCAGCCAGGACGGGGGACGGGAGCAGTTCTTC
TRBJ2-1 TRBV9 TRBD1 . CASSLSGQGAGVNQFF TGTGCCAGCAGCTTATCGGGACAGGGGGCGGGAGTGAACCAGTTCTTC
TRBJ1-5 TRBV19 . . CASTPLPGEGQPQHF TGTGCCAGTACCCCTCTCCCAGGGGAAGGTCAGCCCCAGCATTTT
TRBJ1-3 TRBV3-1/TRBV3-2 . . CASSQDPAGTFGNTIYF TGTGCCAGCAGCCAAGATCCGGCAGGGACTTTTGGAAACACCATATATTTT
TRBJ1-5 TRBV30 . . CAWSSQANQPQHF TGTGCCTGGAGTAGCCAGGCTAATCAGCCCCAGCATTTT
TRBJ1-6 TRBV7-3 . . CASSLTQGTDSPLHF TGTGCCAGCAGCTTAACGCAGGGCACAGATTCACCCCTCCACTTT
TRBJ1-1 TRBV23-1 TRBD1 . CASSQPGQGGTEAFF TGCGCCAGCAGTCAACCCGGACAGGGCGGCACTGAAGCTTTCTTT
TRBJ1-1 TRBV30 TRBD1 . CAWSPSGTGVTEAFF TGTGCCTGGAGTCCAAGCGGGACAGGAGTTACTGAAGCTTTCTTT
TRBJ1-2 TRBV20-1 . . CSVTANYGYTF TGCAGTGTAACAGCTAACTATGGCTACACCTTC